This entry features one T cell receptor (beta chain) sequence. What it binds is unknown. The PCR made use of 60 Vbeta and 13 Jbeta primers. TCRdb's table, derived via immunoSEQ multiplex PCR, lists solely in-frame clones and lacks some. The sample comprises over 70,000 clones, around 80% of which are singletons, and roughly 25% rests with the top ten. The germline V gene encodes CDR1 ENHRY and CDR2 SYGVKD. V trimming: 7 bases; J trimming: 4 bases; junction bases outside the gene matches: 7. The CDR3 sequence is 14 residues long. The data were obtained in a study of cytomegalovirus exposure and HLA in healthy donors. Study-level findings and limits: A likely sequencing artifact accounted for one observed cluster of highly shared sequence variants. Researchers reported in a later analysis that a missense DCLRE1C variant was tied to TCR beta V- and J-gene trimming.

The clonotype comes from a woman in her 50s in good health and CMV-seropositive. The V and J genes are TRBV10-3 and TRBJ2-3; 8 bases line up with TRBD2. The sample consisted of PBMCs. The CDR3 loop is CAIKIAGTSDTQYF. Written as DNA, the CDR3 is TGTGCCATCAAGATAGCGGGAACATCAGATACGCAGTATTTT.